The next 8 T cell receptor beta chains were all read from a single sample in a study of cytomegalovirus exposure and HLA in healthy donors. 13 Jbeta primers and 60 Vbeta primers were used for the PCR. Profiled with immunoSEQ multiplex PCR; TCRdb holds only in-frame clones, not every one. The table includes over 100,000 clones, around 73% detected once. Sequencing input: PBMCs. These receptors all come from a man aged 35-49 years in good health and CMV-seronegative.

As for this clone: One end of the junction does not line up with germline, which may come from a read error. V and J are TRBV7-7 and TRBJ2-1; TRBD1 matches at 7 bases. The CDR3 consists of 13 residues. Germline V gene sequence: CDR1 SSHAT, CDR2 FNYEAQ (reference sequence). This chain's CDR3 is CASSLGQVNEQFF. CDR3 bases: TGTGCTAGCAGCTTAGGACAGGTCAATGAGCAGTTCTTC.

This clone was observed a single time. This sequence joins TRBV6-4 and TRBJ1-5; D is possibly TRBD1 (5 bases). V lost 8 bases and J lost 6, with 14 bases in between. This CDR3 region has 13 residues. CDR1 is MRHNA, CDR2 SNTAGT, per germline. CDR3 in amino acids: CASGRVVSQPQHF. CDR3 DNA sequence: TGTGCCAGCGGCAGGGTGGTTAGTCAGCCCCAGCATTTT.

The chain's CDR3 is CAWSSWRGATDTQYF. For the CDR3, the DNA is TGTGCCTGGTCCAGCTGGCGGGGGGCTACAGATACGCAGTATTTT. The chain is built from TRBV30 and TRBJ2-3; 8 bases match TRBD2. The germline CDR1 and CDR2 sequences are GTSNPN and SVGIG (reference sequence). The ends lost 5 bases at V and 3 bases at J; junction bases unmatched: 10. This CDR3 is built from 15 residues.

CDR3 region: CASSATLTDNTEAFF. In DNA form, the CDR3 reads TGTGCCAGCAGTGCTACTCTGACAGATAACACTGAAGCTTTCTTT. The chain has TRBV25-1 and TRBJ1-1, with D possibly matching TRBD1 (5 bases). Germline CDR1 and CDR2: MGHDK and SYGVNS. CDR3 length equals 15 residues. The ends were cut back, 4 bases at V and 2 bases at J, with 14 bases in the middle.

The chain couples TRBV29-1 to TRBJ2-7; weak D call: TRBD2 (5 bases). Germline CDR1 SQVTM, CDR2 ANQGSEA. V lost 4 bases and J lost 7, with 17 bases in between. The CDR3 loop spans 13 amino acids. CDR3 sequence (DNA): TGCAGCGTTGCCGTCGGACTCTCCGGGGAGCAGTACTTC. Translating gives CSVAVGLSGEQYF.

CDR3 residues: CATSRDGENQETQYF. DNA for the CDR3: TGTGCCACCAGCAGAGATGGGGAGAACCAAGAGACCCAGTACTTC. The V call is TRBV15, the J call TRBJ2-5, with a tentative D call TRBD2 (5 bases). Germline values: CDR1 LNHNV, CDR2 YYDKDF (reference sequence). CDR3 length: 15 residues. Deletions cut 0 bases from V and 0 bases from J, with 8 bases between.

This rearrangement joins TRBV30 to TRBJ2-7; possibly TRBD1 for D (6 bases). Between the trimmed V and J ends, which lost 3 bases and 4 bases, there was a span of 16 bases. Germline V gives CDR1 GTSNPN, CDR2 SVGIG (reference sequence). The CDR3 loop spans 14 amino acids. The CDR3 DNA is TGTGCCTGGAGAAAAGGGGACAATAGTTACGAGCAGTACTTC. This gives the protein CAWRKGDNSYEQYF. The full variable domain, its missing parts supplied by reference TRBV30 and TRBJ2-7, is SQTIHQWPATLVQPVGSPLSLECTVEGTSNPNLYWYRQAAGRGLQLLFYSVGIGQISSEVPQNLSASRPQDRQFILSSKKLLLSDSGFYLCAWRKGDNSYEQYFGPGTRLTVT.

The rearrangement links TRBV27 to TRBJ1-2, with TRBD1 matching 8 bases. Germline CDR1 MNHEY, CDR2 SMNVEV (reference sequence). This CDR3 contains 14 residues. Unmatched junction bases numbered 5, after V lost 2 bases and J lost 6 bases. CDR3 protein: CASSLVRGRNGYTF. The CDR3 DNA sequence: TGTGCCAGCAGTTTAGTCAGGGGGCGAAATGGCTACACCTTC.